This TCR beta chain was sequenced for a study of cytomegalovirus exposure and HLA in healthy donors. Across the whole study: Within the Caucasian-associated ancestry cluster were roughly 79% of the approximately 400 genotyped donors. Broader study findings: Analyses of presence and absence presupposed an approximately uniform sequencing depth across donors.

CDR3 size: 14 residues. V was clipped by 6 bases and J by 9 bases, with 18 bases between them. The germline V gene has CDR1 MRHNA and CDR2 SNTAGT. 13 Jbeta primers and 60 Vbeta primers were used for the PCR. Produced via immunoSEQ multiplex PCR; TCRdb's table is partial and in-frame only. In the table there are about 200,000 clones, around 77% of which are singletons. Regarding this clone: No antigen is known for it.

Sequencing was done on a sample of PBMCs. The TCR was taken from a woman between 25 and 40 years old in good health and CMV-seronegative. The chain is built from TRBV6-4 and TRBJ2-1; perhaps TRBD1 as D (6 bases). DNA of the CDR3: TGTGCCAGCAGATCGGATGGACAGAGGACTGAGCAGTTCTTC. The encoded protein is CASRSDGQRTEQFF.